The T cell receptor beta chain described here comes from a study of identical twins. MiXCR was run by TCRdb on the 5' RACE reads, yielding one entry per CDR3 protein. The sample shows 600,000 to 700,000 distinct CDR3 sequences, about 20% of them seen only once. Trimming took off 1 base at V and 5 bases at J, with 17 bases between the two ends. Germline V gene sequence: CDR1 LGHNA, CDR2 YNFKEQ. This CDR3 is 17 amino acids long. This clonotype was found a few times. Its antigen is still unknown. Whole-study findings and limits: The study found weaker excess twin sharing in beta out-of-frame sequences. For cord blood, abundant beta clonotypes had fewer insertions, unlike memory repertoires, which showed none.

A further study also used this sample, focusing on T cells expressing NK-cell markers. That work adds: The share of CD8+ T cells held by dominant NKG2C+ clonotypes was roughly 1.0-8% in about 6 donors.

The sequence was collected from a woman aged 18-29 years in good health. Sequencing input: PBMCs. This chain connects TRBV4-2 to TRBJ2-2; TRBD1 might be the D (6 bases). DNA of the CDR3: TGTGCCAGCAGCCAAGGGTTTGTCAGGGGAACAACCGGGGAGCTGTTTTTT. This gives the protein CASSQGFVRGTTGELFF.